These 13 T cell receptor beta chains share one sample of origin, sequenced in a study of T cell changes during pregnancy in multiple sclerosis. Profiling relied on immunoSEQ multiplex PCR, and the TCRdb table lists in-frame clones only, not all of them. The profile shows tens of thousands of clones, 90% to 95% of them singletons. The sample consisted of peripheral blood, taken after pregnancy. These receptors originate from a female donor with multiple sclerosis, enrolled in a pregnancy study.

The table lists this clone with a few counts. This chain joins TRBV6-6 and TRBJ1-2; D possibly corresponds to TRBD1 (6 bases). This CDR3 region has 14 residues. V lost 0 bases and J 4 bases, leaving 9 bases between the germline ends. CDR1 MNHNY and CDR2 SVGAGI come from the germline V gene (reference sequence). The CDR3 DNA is TGTGCCAGCAGTTACTCCCAACAGGGCTATGGCTACACCTTC. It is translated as CASSYSQQGYGYTF.

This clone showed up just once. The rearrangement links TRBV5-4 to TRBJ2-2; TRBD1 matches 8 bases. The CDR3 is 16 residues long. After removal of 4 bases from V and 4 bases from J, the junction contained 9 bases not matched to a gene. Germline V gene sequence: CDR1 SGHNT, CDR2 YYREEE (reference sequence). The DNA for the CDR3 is TGTGCCAGCAGCCCCACGACAGGGGAGATCACCGGGGAGCTGTTTTTT. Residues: CASSPTTGEITGELFF.

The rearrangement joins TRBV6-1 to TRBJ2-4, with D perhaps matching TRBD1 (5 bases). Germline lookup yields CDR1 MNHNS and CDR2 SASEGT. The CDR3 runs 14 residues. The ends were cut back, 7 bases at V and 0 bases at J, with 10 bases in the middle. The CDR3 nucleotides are TGTGCCAGCACTGGACAACTAGCCAAAAACATTCAGTACTTC. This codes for CASTGQLAKNIQYF.

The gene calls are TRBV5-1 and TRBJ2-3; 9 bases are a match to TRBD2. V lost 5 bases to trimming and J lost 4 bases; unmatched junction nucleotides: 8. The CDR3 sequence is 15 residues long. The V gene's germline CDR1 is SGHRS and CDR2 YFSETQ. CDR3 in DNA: TGCGCCAGCAGGTTACCGGGACTAGCCTCAGATACGCAGTATTTT. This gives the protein CASRLPGLASDTQYF. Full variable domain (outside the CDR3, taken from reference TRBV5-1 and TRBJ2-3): KAGVTQTPRYLIKTRGQQVTLSCSPISGHRSVSWYQQTPGQGLQFLFEYFSETQRNKGNFPGRFSGRQFSNSRSEMNVSTLELGDSALYLCASRLPGLASDTQYFGPGTRLTVL.

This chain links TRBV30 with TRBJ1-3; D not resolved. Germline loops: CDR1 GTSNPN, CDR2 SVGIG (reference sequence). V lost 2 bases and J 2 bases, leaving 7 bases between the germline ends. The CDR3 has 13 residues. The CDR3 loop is CAWSLFAGNTIYF. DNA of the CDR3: TGTGCCTGGAGTTTATTTGCTGGAAACACCATATATTTT.

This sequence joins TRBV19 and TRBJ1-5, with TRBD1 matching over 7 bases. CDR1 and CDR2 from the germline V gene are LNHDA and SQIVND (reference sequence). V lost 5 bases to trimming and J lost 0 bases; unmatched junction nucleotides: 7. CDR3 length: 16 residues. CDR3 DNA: TGTGCCAGTAGTTCGACAGGGTTTCATAGCAATCAGCCCCAGCATTTT. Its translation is CASSSTGFHSNQPQHF.

Here the CDR3 reads CASSVLTSGSSYEQYF. CDR3 coding DNA: TGTGCCAGCAGTGTACTCACTAGCGGGAGCTCCTACGAGCAGTACTTC. The chain recombines TRBV2 with TRBJ2-7, with TRBD2 matching over 11 bases. After removal of 4 bases from V and 0 bases from J, the junction contained 5 bases not matched to a gene. This CDR3 spans 16 amino acids. Per germline, CDR1 SNHLY and CDR2 FYNNEI.

CDR3: CASSLSGPSYNEQFF. Here the CDR3 DNA reads TGTGCCAGCAGTTTAAGCGGTCCCTCCTACAATGAGCAGTTCTTC. This chain uses TRBV27 with TRBJ2-1; tentatively, D is TRBD2 (5 bases). Germline V gene data show CDR1 as MNHEY and CDR2 as SMNVEV (reference sequence). The V gene lost 2 bases and the J gene lost 0 bases, with 8 bases spanning the gap. The CDR3 has 15 residues.

CDR3 bases: TGTGCCAGCAGGGAGACTAGCGGGAGTATCAACGAGCAGTACTTC. Its protein is CASRETSGSINEQYF. The V call is TRBV6-5, the J call TRBJ2-7; 12 positions agree with TRBD2. This CDR3 has 15 amino acids. V trimming: 6 bases; J trimming: 5 bases; junction bases outside the gene matches: 8. Germline V gene sequence: CDR1 MNHEY, CDR2 SVGAGI.

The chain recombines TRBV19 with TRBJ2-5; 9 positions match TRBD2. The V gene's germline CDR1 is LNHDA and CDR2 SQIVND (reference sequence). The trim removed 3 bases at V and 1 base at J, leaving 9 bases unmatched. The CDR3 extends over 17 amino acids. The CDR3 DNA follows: TGTGCCAGTAGTATTTTGGGAGCGGGAGGACTCCAAGAGACCCAGTACTTC. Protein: CASSILGAGGLQETQYF. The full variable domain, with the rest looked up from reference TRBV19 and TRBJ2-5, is DGGITQSPKYLFRKEGQNVTLSCEQNLNHDAMYWYRQDPGQGLRLIYYSQIVNDFQKGDIAEGYSVSREKKESFPLTVTSAQKNPTAFYLCASSILGAGGLQETQYFGPGTRLLVL.

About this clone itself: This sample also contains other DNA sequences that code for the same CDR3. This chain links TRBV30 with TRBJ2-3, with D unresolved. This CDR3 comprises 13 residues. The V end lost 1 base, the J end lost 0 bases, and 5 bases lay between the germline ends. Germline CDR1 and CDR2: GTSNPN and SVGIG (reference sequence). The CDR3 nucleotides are TGTGCCTGGAGTGGGGCGAGCACAGATACGCAGTATTTT. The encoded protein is CAWSGASTDTQYF.

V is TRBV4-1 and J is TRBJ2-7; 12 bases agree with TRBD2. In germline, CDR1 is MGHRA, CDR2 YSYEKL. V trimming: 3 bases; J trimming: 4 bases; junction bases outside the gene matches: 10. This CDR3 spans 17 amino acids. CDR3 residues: CASSHHLPGTSGYEQYF. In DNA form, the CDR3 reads TGCGCCAGCAGCCATCATCTCCCCGGGACTAGCGGGTACGAGCAGTACTTC.

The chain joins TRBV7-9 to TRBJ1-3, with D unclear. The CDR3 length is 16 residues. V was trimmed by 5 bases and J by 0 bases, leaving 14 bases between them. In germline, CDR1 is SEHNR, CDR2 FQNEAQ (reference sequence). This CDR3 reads CASSVDSAVSGNTIYF. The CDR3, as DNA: TGTGCCAGCAGCGTAGACTCGGCGGTCTCTGGAAACACCATATATTTT.